Following are 8 T cell receptor beta chains from one sample sequenced in a study of CD8+ T cells in alopecia areata. The sequencing template was cDNA reverse transcribed from extracted RNA. Only in-frame clones appear in the TCRdb table, and some are missing; sequencing was by immunoSEQ multiplex PCR. The table shows about 150,000 clones, with more than 45% occurring only once. The sample consisted of CD8+ T cells sorted from blood, taken at week 0. Source of these receptors: a human donor with alopecia areata.

This clone was recorded a few times. V is TRBV25-1 and J is TRBJ1-6; D not certain. Germline loops: CDR1 MGHDK, CDR2 SYGVNS. The V end was cut by 2 bases, the J end by 4 bases, with 3 bases between. The length of the CDR3 is 13 residues. The CDR3 loop reads CASSEGYNSPLHF. CDR3 bases: TGTGCCAGCAGTGAAGGGTATAATTCACCCCTCCACTTT. Full variable domain (missing parts from reference TRBV25-1 and TRBJ1-6): EADIYQTPRYLVIGTGKKITLECSQTMGHDKMYWYQQDPGMELHLIHYSYGVNSTEKGDLSSESTVSRIRTEHFPLTLESARPSHTSQYLCASSEGYNSPLHFGNGTRLTVT.

The V gene is TRBV4-3, the J gene TRBJ2-1, with D perhaps assigned TRBD1 or TRBD2 (6 bases each). CDR3 length: 13 amino acids. Germline V gives CDR1 LGHNA, CDR2 YSLEER. V lost 1 base and J 10 bases, leaving 11 bases between the germline ends. This chain's CDR3 is CASSQGGAEEQFF. In nucleotides, the CDR3 is TGCGCCAGCAGCCAAGGGGGGGCTGAGGAGCAGTTCTTC.

The V gene is TRBV6-5, the J gene TRBJ2-2, with D possibly TRBD2 on 5 matching bases. This CDR3 is built from 14 residues. V was trimmed by 2 bases and J by 8 bases, leaving 12 bases between them. From germline, CDR1 is MNHEY and CDR2 SVGAGI. The chain's CDR3 is CASSYDASGGELFF. CDR3 sequence (DNA): TGTGCCAGCAGTTACGATGCCTCGGGGGGGGAGCTGTTTTTT.

This clone was observed once. This chain connects TRBV27 to TRBJ2-7; D is uncertain. The CDR3 has 14 residues. The ends were cut back, 7 bases at V and 0 bases at J, with 13 bases in the middle. Germline values: CDR1 MNHEY, CDR2 SMNVEV (reference sequence). Here the CDR3 reads CASNPGLSSYEQYF. DNA for the CDR3: TGTGCCAGCAATCCGGGCCTCAGCTCCTACGAGCAGTACTTC.

The chain's CDR3 is CATATGETYEQYF. The CDR3, as DNA: TGTGCCACCGCTACGGGGGAGACCTACGAGCAGTACTTC. V gene TRBV10-3 combines with J gene TRBJ2-7, with a possible D match to TRBD2 (6 bases). In germline, CDR1 is ENHRY, CDR2 SYGVKD. The V end was cut by 10 bases, the J end by 2 bases, with 15 bases between. The CDR3 is 13 amino acids.

This rearrangement joins TRBV15 to TRBJ1-1; D is possibly TRBD1 (5 bases). Trimming stripped 1 base from V and 0 bases from J, with 12 bases between. The V gene's germline CDR1 is LNHNV and CDR2 YYDKDF (reference sequence). CDR3 length: 16 amino acids. CDR3 in amino acids: CATSRGREGMNTEAFF. CDR3 in DNA: TGTGCCACCAGCAGAGGCAGGGAGGGGATGAACACTGAAGCTTTCTTT.

J is TRBJ2-5 and V is TRBV7-2; a possible D gene is TRBD2 (5 bases). CDR1 SGHTA and CDR2 FQGNSA come from the germline V gene. CDR3 length: 14 residues. The ends were cut back, 5 bases at V and 2 bases at J, with 12 bases in the middle. The CDR3 sequence is CASSPAGGQETQYF. CDR3 bases: TGTGCCAGCAGCCCCGCGGGCGGACAAGAGACCCAGTACTTC.

This clone has more than one count but fewer than ten. The CDR3 protein is CSVPGTAAPTEAFF. CDR3 coding DNA: TGCAGCGTCCCCGGGACAGCAGCACCAACTGAAGCTTTCTTT. The gene calls are TRBV29-1 and TRBJ1-1; 7 bases are a match to TRBD1. Germline assignment: CDR1 SQVTM and CDR2 ANQGSEA. The length of the CDR3 is 14 residues. With 6 bases clipped from V and 5 bases from J, the junction kept 12 bases outside the gene matches.